The present entry profiles one TCR beta chain with its context. The sample belongs to a study of control samples from healthy donors and cancer patients. The assay was immunoSEQ multiplex PCR, and TCRdb's table has in-frame clones only and misses some. The sample includes 150,000 or so clones, over 85% of them seen just once. From germline, CDR1 is SNHLY and CDR2 FYNNEI. V was trimmed by 2 bases and J by 4 bases, leaving 18 bases between them. The CDR3 is 17 residues long. Source material: blood. The gene calls are TRBV2 and TRBJ2-1; D perhaps matches TRBD2 (7 bases). This clonotype originated in a woman aged 60-70 years in good health. CDR3 amino acids: CASSEMGSGGRYNEQFF. CDR3 DNA sequence: TGTGCCAGCAGTGAAATGGGGTCGGGGGGCCGTTACAATGAGCAGTTCTTC.